This passage covers 20 T cell receptor beta chains from one sample sequenced in a study of TIL therapy for anti-PD-1-resistant metastatic lung cancer. Described time point: pre-treatment sample, taken before nivolumab and TIL therapy. Pleural nodules or supraclavicular lymph nodes made up most of the excised metastases sampled. The libraries were made with immunoSEQ v3. TCRdb's copy holds only in-frame clones and misses some; the assay was immunoSEQ multiplex PCR. The top ten hold under 9.5% of the sample, which has over 4,500 clones, 64% seen once. The input for sequencing was tumor tissue, taken at baseline. Receptor source: a man in his 70s with non-small cell lung cancer.

V and J are TRBV5-6 and TRBJ2-5, with 7 bases that match TRBD1. With 4 bases clipped from V and 1 base from J, the junction kept 4 bases outside the gene matches. The CDR3 runs to 14 residues. CDR1 is SGHDT and CDR2 is YYEEEE in the germline V gene. CDR3 bases: TGTGCCAGCAGCCCGACAGGGCCCCAAGAGACCCAGTACTTC. Translating it yields CASSPTGPQETQYF. The whole variable domain, filled in from reference TRBV5-6 and TRBJ2-5, reads DAGVTQSPTHLIKTRGQQVTLRCSPKSGHDTVSWYQQALGQGPQFIFQYYEEEERQRGNFPDRFSGHQFPNYSSELNVNALLLGDSALYLCASSPTGPQETQYFGPGTRLLVL.

This CDR3 is CASSFPSDEQFF. In DNA form, the CDR3 reads TGCGCCAGCAGCTTCCCTAGCGATGAGCAGTTCTTC. The chain links TRBV5-1 to TRBJ2-1; perhaps TRBD2 as D (6 bases). CDR3 length: 12 amino acids. V was trimmed by 2 bases and J by 8 bases, leaving 8 bases between them. In germline, CDR1 is SGHRS, CDR2 YFSETQ.

This clone was found a few times. The chain carries TRBV5-1 and TRBJ1-3; possible D gene TRBD1, 5 bases. The CDR3 length is 15 residues. Germline values: CDR1 SGHRS, CDR2 YFSETQ. V lost 4 bases and J lost 3, with 14 bases in between. The CDR3 sequence is CASSPGSGSGNTIYF. For the CDR3, the DNA is TGCGCCAGCAGCCCAGGGAGTGGCAGTGGAAACACCATATATTTT.

The chain combines TRBV2 with TRBJ2-7, with 14 positions matching TRBD2. J was trimmed by 5 bases and V by 8 bases; bases with no gene match: 8. Germline V gene sequence: CDR1 SNHLY, CDR2 FYNNEI. The CDR3 covers 15 residues. The CDR3 is CASVRLAGGPHEQYF. The CDR3 nucleotides are TGTGCCAGCGTTCGACTAGCGGGAGGGCCACACGAGCAGTACTTC. Filled out from reference TRBV2 and TRBJ2-7, the complete variable domain reads EPEVTQTPSHQVTQMGQEVILRCVPISNHLYFYWYRQILGQKVEFLVSFYNNEISEKSEIFDDQFSVERPDGSNFTLKIRSTKLEDSAMYFCASVRLAGGPHEQYFGPGTRLTVT.

V usage is TRBV20-1 and J usage is TRBJ2-7; D is unclear. The CDR3 totals 11 residues. V lost 5 bases to trimming and J lost 9 bases, with 14 bases between them. Germline V gene data show CDR1 as DFQATT and CDR2 as SNEGSKA (reference sequence). The CDR3 DNA reads as TGCAGTGCTTACCTTCCCCGGTCGCAGTACTTC. This codes for CSAYLPRSQYF.

V and J are TRBV6-1 and TRBJ1-2; TRBD1 might be the D (6 bases). V was cut by 4 bases and J by 4 bases, with 19 bases left in between. Germline V gives CDR1 MNHNS, CDR2 SASEGT. This CDR3 contains 16 residues. DNA for the CDR3: TGTGCCAGCAGTGCCCCACCCGGGGACAACCTCTATGGCTACACCTTC. Translation gives CASSAPPGDNLYGYTF.

The chain joins TRBV5-1 to TRBJ1-2; D not certain. Germline lookup yields CDR1 SGHRS and CDR2 YFSETQ. The CDR3 contains 16 residues. Trimming took 7 bases from V and 4 from J, leaving 23 bases between them. In DNA, the CDR3 is TGCGCCAGCGTCGAAACTCCCGGGTTTTCGACCTATGGCTACACCTTC. Amino acid sequence: CASVETPGFSTYGYTF.

The chain carries TRBV6-5 and TRBJ1-6; D call uncertain. Germline V gene sequence: CDR1 MNHEY, CDR2 SVGAGI. Trimming stripped 2 bases from V and 0 bases from J, with 8 bases between. The CDR3 extends over 16 amino acids. The CDR3 region is CASSYGGSSYNSPLHF. The CDR3 nucleotides are TGTGCCAGCAGTTACGGCGGGAGCTCCTATAATTCACCCCTCCACTTT.

The chain joins TRBV15 to TRBJ2-1; unclear D gene. The CDR3 loop spans 16 amino acids. Trimming stripped 0 bases from V and 6 bases from J, with 15 bases between. Germline V lookup: CDR1 LNHNV, CDR2 YYDKDF (reference sequence). CDR3 amino acids: CATSRDGVTESNEQFF. The CDR3 DNA sequence: TGTGCCACCAGCAGAGATGGGGTTACGGAGTCCAATGAGCAGTTCTTC. Full variable domain (missing parts from reference TRBV15 and TRBJ2-1): DAMVIQNPRYQVTQFGKPVTLSCSQTLNHNVMYWYQQKSSQAPKLLFHYYDKDFNNEADTPDNFQSRRPNTSFCFLDIRSPGLGDTAMYLCATSRDGVTESNEQFFGPGTRLTVL.

The chain has TRBV5-1 and TRBJ1-2; 7 nucleotides agree with TRBD1. Trimming took 3 bases from V and 8 from J; bases not matched to a gene: 10. The CDR3 consists of 14 residues. CDR1 is SGHRS, CDR2 YFSETQ, per germline. CDR3 loop: CASSSTGQRSGYTF. The CDR3 DNA reads TGCGCCAGCAGCTCGACAGGGCAGCGTTCCGGCTACACCTTC.

The gene calls are TRBV14 and TRBJ1-4; 7 bases are shared with TRBD1. Germline-derived CDR1 and CDR2 are SGHDN and FVKESK. The V segment lost 4 bases and the J segment 8 bases; nucleotides outside the gene matches: 7. The CDR3 length is 14 residues. The CDR3 protein is CASSLSGGNEKLFF. CDR3 nucleotides: TGTGCCAGCAGCCTCTCAGGGGGGAACGAAAAACTGTTTTTT. Full variable domain (remainder filled in from reference TRBV14 and TRBJ1-4): EAGVTQFPSHSVIEKGQTVTLRCDPISGHDNLYWYRRVMGKEIKFLLHFVKESKQDESGMPNNRFLAERTGGTYSTLKVQPAELEDSGVYFCASSLSGGNEKLFFGSGTQLSVL.

The chain recombines TRBV5-5 with TRBJ2-2, with 7 positions matching TRBD1. The CDR3 covers 15 residues. Trimming at V came to 4 bases and at J to 4 bases, leaving 7 bases not matched to a gene. Germline CDR1 and CDR2: SGHKS and YYEKEE (reference sequence). CDR3 protein: CASSHRGEITGELFF. CDR3 DNA: TGTGCCAGCAGCCACAGGGGTGAAATCACCGGGGAGCTGTTTTTT.

The J gene is TRBJ1-2, the V gene TRBV6-9, with 8 bases identical to TRBD1. CDR1 MNHGY and CDR2 SVAAGI come from the germline V gene. V was clipped by 5 bases and J by 5 bases; unmatched bases: 22. This CDR3 comprises 19 residues. DNA for the CDR3: TGTGCCAGCAGTCTCTCGGCAGGGGGCAGGAACGAAGTGGCTTATGGCTACACCTTC. Translated: CASSLSAGGRNEVAYGYTF.

The V call is TRBV5-4, the J call TRBJ2-2; 7 bases are a match to TRBD2. With 0 bases clipped from V and 0 bases from J, the junction kept 2 bases outside the gene matches. The germline gives CDR1 SGHNT, CDR2 YYREEE (reference sequence). The CDR3 has 16 amino acids. CDR3 sequence reads: CASSLAGLANTGELFF. CDR3 sequence (DNA): TGTGCCAGCAGCTTGGCCGGACTAGCGAACACCGGGGAGCTGTTTTTT.

The chain links TRBV6-6 to TRBJ1-1; a possible D gene is TRBD1 (6 bases). CDR1 is MNHNY, CDR2 SVGAGI, per germline (reference sequence). Between the trimmed V and J ends, which lost 7 bases and 1 base, there was a span of 16 bases. The CDR3 has 15 amino acids. CDR3 amino acids: CASTSIRGGNTEAFF. In nucleotides, the CDR3 is TGTGCCAGCACCTCGATAAGGGGGGGGAACACTGAAGCTTTCTTT.

In this sample, this clone turned up a few times. This chain uses TRBV19 with TRBJ1-2; 9 bases fit TRBD1. This CDR3 comprises 15 residues. The germline V gene has CDR1 LNHDA and CDR2 SQIVND (reference sequence). The V gene end was trimmed by 4 bases and the J gene end by 2 bases; junction bases not matched to a gene: 5. The CDR3 sequence is CASSSGTGLNYGYTF. For the CDR3, the DNA is TGTGCCAGTAGTAGTGGGACAGGGTTAAACTATGGCTACACCTTC.

This rearrangement joins TRBV18 to TRBJ2-1; D not certain. Germline V gene lookup returns CDR1 KGHSH and CDR2 LQKENI. This CDR3 is built from 13 residues. V was clipped by 4 bases and J by 8 bases, with 12 bases between them. CDR3 region: CASSLLLSDEQFF. CDR3 nucleotides: TGTGCCAGCTCACTGTTACTCTCGGATGAGCAGTTCTTC.

This clone was seen a single time. The chain is built from TRBV5-1 and TRBJ2-3, with unresolved D. CDR1 and CDR2 (germline): SGHRS, YFSETQ. The CDR3 contains 15 residues. Deletions cut 5 bases from V and 2 bases from J, with 15 bases between. DNA for the CDR3: TGCGCCAGCAGAGAAGGTTTTTTACCCACAGATACGCAGTATTTT. It translates to CASREGFLPTDTQYF.

V and J are TRBV29-1 and TRBJ1-5, with D possibly matching TRBD1 (6 bases). Germline CDR1 and CDR2: SQVTM and ANQGSEA. The CDR3 covers 13 residues. V lost 7 bases and J lost 4, with 14 bases in between. CDR3 loop: CSAQGGGNQPQHF. CDR3 sequence (DNA): TGCAGCGCCCAGGGAGGGGGGAATCAGCCCCAGCATTTT.

The chain recombines TRBV6-5 with TRBJ1-2, with D perhaps TRBD1 (6 bases). The CDR3 is 14 residues long. V was shortened by 11 bases and J by 7 bases, with 23 bases between the two germline ends. Germline lookup yields CDR1 MNHEY and CDR2 SVGAGI. The CDR3 DNA reads TGTGCCGCCGCCACCTCCCCAGGGGCGGTTGGCTACACCTTC. Translated, it gives CAAATSPGAVGYTF.